Following are 27 T cell receptor beta chains from one sample sequenced in a study of T cell responses to AZD1222 COVID-19 vaccine. Assay used: immunoSEQ multiplex PCR; TCRdb lists only in-frame clones, some missing. The data contain about 82,000 clones, more than 85% of them singletons. The specimen comprised peripheral blood, sampled 28 days after the second AZD1222 dose. The source of these receptors is an adult who received the AZD1222 COVID-19 vaccine.

This sequence joins TRBV2 and TRBJ1-1; perhaps TRBD1 as D (6 bases). The CDR3 spans 14 residues. Trimming left V 4 bases short and J 5 bases short, with 14 bases between. Germline V gene data show CDR1 as SNHLY and CDR2 as FYNNEI. The CDR3 DNA is TGTGCCAGCAGTGCCTCGGGGGGCCGAACTGAAGCTTTCTTT. Encoded protein: CASSASGGRTEAFF.

The chain carries TRBV7-9 and TRBJ2-3, with a tentative D call TRBD2 (6 bases). Trimming took 1 base from V and 3 from J, leaving 11 bases between them. The CDR3 is 15 residues long. The V gene's germline CDR1 is SEHNR and CDR2 FQNEAQ (reference sequence). Written as DNA, the CDR3 is TGTGCCAGCAGCTTAGTTGGGGGGAAAACAGATACGCAGTATTTT. Residues: CASSLVGGKTDTQYF.

V and J are TRBV11-3 and TRBJ1-2; D is perhaps TRBD1 (5 bases). Germline V gives CDR1 SGHNT, CDR2 YENEEA. Trimming cost V 2 bases and J 5 bases, with 15 bases left between them. CDR3 length equals 15 residues. The CDR3 region has the DNA TGTGCCAGCAGCTTACGGGGGGGGAAGGAGTATGGCTACACCTTC. This translates into CASSLRGGKEYGYTF.

The chain is built from TRBV6-1 and TRBJ1-3, with 8 positions matching TRBD1. This CDR3 is built from 16 residues. The V segment lost 1 base and the J segment 1 base; nucleotides outside the gene matches: 3. The V gene's germline CDR1 is MNHNS and CDR2 SASEGT. The CDR3 protein is CASSEGQGPSGNTIYF. For the CDR3, the DNA is TGTGCCAGCAGTGAAGGACAGGGGCCTTCTGGAAACACCATATATTTT.

This clone is a singleton in its sample. The sample contains more than one DNA sequence encoding this CDR3. J is TRBJ1-2 and V is TRBV3-1 (or the pseudogene TRBV3-2); D is uncertain. CDR1 is LGHDT, CDR2 YNNKEL, per germline (reference sequence). This CDR3 spans 12 amino acids. V dropped 6 bases and J dropped 0 bases, with 5 bases sitting between them. Here the CDR3 DNA reads TGTGCCAGCAGTGGGTCTAACTATGGCTACACCTTC. It is translated as CASSGSNYGYTF.

The rearrangement joins TRBV10-3 to TRBJ1-5; TRBD1 is a possible D gene (5 bases). Germline CDR1 ENHRY, CDR2 SYGVKD. The CDR3 length is 16 residues. V was shortened by 0 bases and J by 2 bases, with 11 bases between the two germline ends. This chain's CDR3 is CAISESSREGNQPQHF. CDR3 bases: TGTGCCATCAGTGAGTCCTCCAGGGAGGGCAATCAGCCCCAGCATTTT.

The genes are TRBV27 and TRBJ1-5, with D possibly matching TRBD1 (6 bases). The CDR3 covers 16 residues. V was cut by 8 bases and J by 5 bases, with 22 bases left in between. Germline assignment: CDR1 MNHEY and CDR2 SMNVEV (reference sequence). The CDR3 bases are TGTGCCAGCCGAACTCGGGGGGCGGACTTCTATCAGCCCCAGCATTTT. Residues: CASRTRGADFYQPQHF.

The chain couples TRBV6-6 to TRBJ2-7; D is unclear. The CDR3 length is 12 residues. Germline CDR1 and CDR2: MNHNY and SVGAGI (reference sequence). V was pared by 7 bases and J by 1 base, with 8 bases between. The CDR3 DNA reads as TGTGCCAGCACCGACAATTCCTACGAGCAGTACTTC. Translation: CASTDNSYEQYF.

J is TRBJ1-3 and V is TRBV6-1; D remains ambiguous. Trimming removed 3 bases from V and 0 bases from J, with 15 bases in between. Germline lookup yields CDR1 MNHNS and CDR2 SASEGT. The CDR3 sequence is 17 residues long. The CDR3 bases are TGTGCCAGCAGTGATATCGGACGACCCAGCTCTGGAAACACCATATATTTT. This encodes CASSDIGRPSSGNTIYF.

V gene TRBV7-9 combines with J gene TRBJ2-3; the D is unclear. V shed 1 base and J shed 6 bases, with 5 bases lying between them. CDR1 and CDR2 (germline): SEHNR, FQNEAQ (reference sequence). The CDR3 runs to 12 residues. CDR3 DNA: TGTGCCAGCAGCTTAGAGGTGGATACGCAGTATTTT. Translation gives CASSLEVDTQYF.

This rearrangement joins TRBV13 to TRBJ1-5, with D unclear. Trimming took off 0 bases at V and 0 bases at J, with 6 bases between the two ends. Germline CDR1 reads PRHDT; CDR2 reads FYEKMQ (reference sequence). The CDR3 sequence is 15 residues long. The CDR3 loop is CASSLGVLSNQPQHF. The CDR3 nucleotides are TGTGCCAGCAGCTTAGGTGTACTTAGCAATCAGCCCCAGCATTTT.

This chain connects TRBV6-6 to TRBJ1-5; 7 nucleotides match TRBD1. Per germline, CDR1 MNHNY and CDR2 SVGAGI (reference sequence). J was trimmed by 1 base and V by 3 bases; bases with no gene match: 6. This CDR3 has 16 amino acids. CDR3 loop: CASSYVRTGSNQPQHF. The CDR3 DNA reads TGTGCCAGCAGTTATGTCAGGACAGGAAGCAATCAGCCCCAGCATTTT.

The genes are TRBV28 and TRBJ1-1, with unresolved D. The CDR3 runs to 14 residues. Germline V gene lookup returns CDR1 MDHEN and CDR2 SYDVKM. Trimming stripped 7 bases from V and 1 base from J, with 13 bases between. The CDR3 spells CASTAPARNTEAFF. The CDR3 coding sequence is TGTGCCAGCACCGCGCCCGCGAGGAACACTGAAGCTTTCTTT.

CDR3 coding DNA: TGTGCCAGCAGGGCAGTTTGGCCCCTCGGTCAGCCCCAGCATTTT. It specifies CASRAVWPLGQPQHF. The gene calls are TRBV28 and TRBJ1-5; D is uncertain. The CDR3 is 15 residues long. V dropped 6 bases and J dropped 6 bases, with 18 bases sitting between them. Germline V lookup: CDR1 MDHEN, CDR2 SYDVKM.

This rearrangement joins TRBV24-1 to TRBJ1-2; 8 nucleotides line up with TRBD1. This CDR3 has 18 residues. Germline-derived CDR1 and CDR2 are KGHDR and SFDVKD. Unmatched junction bases numbered 16, after V lost 4 bases and J lost 4 bases. Here the CDR3 reads CATSEPATTGDRGYGYTF. For the CDR3, the DNA is TGTGCCACCAGTGAACCTGCTACGACAGGGGATCGGGGCTATGGCTACACCTTC.

The V gene is TRBV5-1, the J gene TRBJ2-3, with 7 bases lining up with TRBD1. V lost 4 bases to trimming and J lost 1 base; unmatched junction nucleotides: 6. The germline gives CDR1 SGHRS, CDR2 YFSETQ. The CDR3 has 15 amino acids. As DNA, the CDR3 is TGCGCCAGCAGCCCGTGGACAGGAGGCACAGATACGCAGTATTTT. Its protein is CASSPWTGGTDTQYF.

As DNA, the CDR3 is TGTGCCAGCTCCTCCTGGGGGGTTGAAGCTTTCTTT. It translates to CASSSWGVEAFF. The V call is TRBV21-1, the J call TRBJ1-1. TRBV21-1 is flagged as a pseudogene. This CDR3 contains 12 residues.

The chain employs TRBV5-6 and TRBJ2-5; D is uncertain. In germline, CDR1 is SGHDT, CDR2 YYEEEE. The V end lost 1 base, the J end lost 1 base, and 8 bases lay between the germline ends. This CDR3 is 14 amino acids long. In nucleotides, the CDR3 is TGTGCCAGCAGCTTGACAGTATTCCAAGAGACCCAGTACTTC. Protein sequence: CASSLTVFQETQYF.

The chain carries TRBV4-2 and TRBJ2-3; 7 bases align to TRBD2. The V segment lost 4 bases and the J segment 1 base; nucleotides outside the gene matches: 11. The CDR3 is 17 amino acids. CDR1 and CDR2 (germline): LGHNA, YNFKEQ. CDR3 sequence: CASSPSTGGGGTDTQYF. The CDR3 region has the DNA TGTGCCAGCAGCCCAAGTACGGGAGGAGGGGGCACAGATACGCAGTATTTT.

The chain combines TRBV4-1 with TRBJ1-6, with unresolved D. There are 13 residues in the CDR3. The germline V gene encodes CDR1 MGHRA and CDR2 YSYEKL. The V end was cut by 3 bases, the J end by 8 bases, with 8 bases between. CDR3 protein: CASSQDGYSPLHF. CDR3 nucleotide sequence: TGCGCCAGCAGCCAGGATGGATATTCACCCCTCCACTTT.

This clone was picked up one time. This chain joins TRBV3-1 (or the pseudogene TRBV3-2) and TRBJ2-3; D is unclear. V lost 4 bases and J lost 0, with 11 bases in between. The CDR3 is 15 amino acids. In germline, CDR1 is LGHDT, CDR2 YNNKEL (reference sequence). Here the CDR3 DNA reads TGTGCCAGCAGCCGTGGAAGCGCGAGCACAGATACGCAGTATTTT. Translation gives CASSRGSASTDTQYF.

The chain recombines TRBV28 with TRBJ2-3; 9 bases are a match to TRBD2. With 3 bases clipped from V and 5 bases from J, the junction kept 6 bases outside the gene matches. From germline, CDR1 is MDHEN and CDR2 SYDVKM. The CDR3 runs 15 residues. CDR3 nucleotide sequence: TGTGCCAGCAGTTTTTCGCGGGGGGGCAGAGATACGCAGTATTTT. Amino acids: CASSFSRGGRDTQYF.

The rearrangement joins TRBV5-1 to TRBJ1-3; D might be TRBD1 (6 bases). Germline V lookup: CDR1 SGHRS, CDR2 YFSETQ. The CDR3 is 15 residues long. Deletions cut 0 bases from V and 0 bases from J, with 7 bases between. CDR3 sequence: CASSLAGASGNTIYF. The CDR3 DNA follows: TGCGCCAGCAGCTTGGCGGGGGCCTCTGGAAACACCATATATTTT.

The V call is TRBV29-1, the J call TRBJ1-2; D not resolved. CDR3 size: 12 residues. V dropped 5 bases and J dropped 3 bases, with 10 bases sitting between them. Germline V lookup: CDR1 SQVTM, CDR2 ANQGSEA. CDR3 in amino acids: CSVIMTDYGYTF. CDR3 bases: TGCAGCGTTATCATGACGGACTATGGCTACACCTTC.

The J gene is TRBJ2-2, the V gene TRBV27; unclear D gene. V was clipped by 7 bases and J by 3 bases, with 3 bases between them. Germline V gene lookup returns CDR1 MNHEY and CDR2 SMNVEV (reference sequence). This CDR3 is built from 11 residues. The CDR3 sequence: CASTHTGELFF. In DNA, the CDR3 is TGTGCCAGCACTCACACCGGGGAGCTGTTTTTT.

The rearrangement links TRBV30 to TRBJ1-4; TRBD1 matches at 12 bases. The V and J ends lost 0 bases and 14 bases, in that order; junction bases with no gene match: 10. Germline CDR1 GTSNPN, CDR2 SVGIG (reference sequence). The CDR3 is made up of 15 amino acids. As DNA, the CDR3 is TGTGCCTGGAGTGTCGTGGGGACAGGGGGCCCTCTCCTGTTTTTT. Its protein is CAWSVVGTGGPLLFF.

V usage is TRBV27 and J usage is TRBJ2-2; the D gene could be TRBD1 or TRBD2 (5 bases each). Trimming cost V 4 bases and J 2 bases, with 11 bases left between them. This CDR3 spans 15 amino acids. Per the germline V gene, CDR1 is MNHEY and CDR2 is SMNVEV (reference sequence). The CDR3 bases are TGTGCCAGCAGTTCCCGGGGCGCTAACACCGGGGAGCTGTTTTTT. This codes for CASSSRGANTGELFF.